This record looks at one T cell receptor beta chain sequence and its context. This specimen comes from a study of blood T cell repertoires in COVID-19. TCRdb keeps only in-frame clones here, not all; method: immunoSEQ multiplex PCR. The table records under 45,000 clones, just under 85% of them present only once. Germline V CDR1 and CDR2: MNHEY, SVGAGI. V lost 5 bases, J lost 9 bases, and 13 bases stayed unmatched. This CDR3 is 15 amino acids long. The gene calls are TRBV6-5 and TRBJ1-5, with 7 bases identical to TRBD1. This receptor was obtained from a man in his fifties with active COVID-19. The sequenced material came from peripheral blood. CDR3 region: CASSIRGQPAGPQHF. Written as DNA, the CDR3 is TGTGCCAGCAGTATCCGGGGACAGCCCGCAGGGCCCCAGCATTTT.